This T cell receptor beta chain was captured in a study of CD8 T cells in Susac syndrome. RNA, at about 0.45 to 1 ug, was reverse transcribed with random hexamers. MiXCR, applied by TCRdb to the immunoSEQ multiplex PCR reads, yields one record per CDR3 protein. The sample contains some 130,000 distinct CDR3 sequences, roughly 76% of which appear only once. This clonotype appeared once. V lost 3 bases to trimming and J lost 4 bases, with 6 bases between them. This CDR3 is 12 amino acids long. The sample taken for sequencing was CD8+ T cells from PBMCs. This sequence joins TRBV12-3 or TRBV12-4 and TRBJ2-5; D uncertain. The source is a human donor with multiple sclerosis. The CDR3 DNA is TGTGCCAGCAGTTTTGATTCAGAGACCCAGTACTTC. This codes for CASSFDSETQYF.